This T cell receptor (beta chain) was captured by sequencing in a study of T cells in localized non-small cell lung cancer. V was shortened by 7 bases and J by 7 bases, with 18 bases between the two germline ends. Germline CDR1 reads SGHNT; CDR2 reads YYREEE (reference sequence). The CDR3 is 15 residues long. Sequencing was performed with immunoSEQ multiplex PCR; in TCRdb, only in-frame clones are kept and a portion is missing. The data contain roughly 32,000 clones, roughly 88% of them seen just once; the ten biggest clones take up under 5.5%. In the case of this clone: The target antigen is unknown.

Study conclusions and caveats: Of the top 100 tumor clones, median about 53 were in adjacent lung, around 28 among its top 100.

The V and J genes are TRBV5-4 and TRBJ1-6; a possible D gene is TRBD1 (6 bases). The sequence was obtained from a woman between 35 and 75 years old with stage III lung adenocarcinoma. Specimen: peripheral blood mononuclear cells, collected before any cancer treatment. The CDR3 loop is CASEPGAPGNSPLHF. The DNA for the CDR3 is TGTGCCAGCGAACCGGGGGCCCCTGGGAATTCACCCCTCCACTTT.